This is a list of T cell receptor beta chains from one sample in a study of T cell repertoires in ileal Crohn's disease. TCRdb's copy holds only in-frame clones and misses some; the assay was immunoSEQ multiplex PCR. The sample shows about 5,300 clones, more than 75% of them seen only once. Material: ileal tissue. These receptors were taken from an adult with Crohn's disease. The conserved cysteine and the conserved F or W are not part of the CDR3 here. Each record gives: D gene, J gene, V gene, CDR3 protein. A D gene is named only where the DNA matches it firmly.

>-|TRBJ2-1|TRBV6-5
ASSYGNEQF
>-|TRBJ1-5|TRBV7-9
ASSLEQGRNQPQH
>TRBD1|TRBJ2-7|TRBV5-1
ASSFTTGSYEQY
>TRBD2|TRBJ2-1|TRBV4-2
ASGGGRALNEQF
>-|TRBJ1-1|TRBV7-8
ASSLIVERNTEAF
>TRBD1|TRBJ1-2|TRBV28
ASSLSGTGAYGYT
>TRBD1|TRBJ2-5|TRBV19
ASSSTGTGLTQY
>-|TRBJ1-1|TRBV5-4
ASSGVGTEAF
>TRBD2|TRBJ2-3|TRBV30
AWSYAGGPGLADTQY
>-|TRBJ2-1|TRBV28
ASSPRGRGNNEQF
>-|TRBJ2-3|TRBV20-1
SALSTDTQY
>TRBD1|TRBJ2-7|TRBV19
ASRTGNAVGEQY
>-|TRBJ1-6|TRBV15
ATSRANLPGLGKSSYNSPLH
>-|TRBJ1-2|TRBV19
ASSIDNSPYGYT
>TRBD2|TRBJ2-7|TRBV5-6
ASSSAGLNTYEQY
>TRBD1|TRBJ1-2|TRBV5-1
ASEQGAGYGYT
>-|TRBJ2-2|TRBV11-2
ASRAGPGELF
>-|TRBJ2-3|TRBV5-1
ASSERGTDTQY